The entry below describes one TCR beta chain. Its antigen remains undetermined. No clone much larger than this one lies a single base away; base qualities are absent. The CDR3 contains 15 residues, cysteine and phenylalanine counted. Only the CDR3 DNA is retained, 45 bases long and in frame from the first base. The germline V end is reduced by 2 bases and the J end by 3 bases; junction bases left unmatched: 5. CDR1 SGHTS and CDR2 YDEGEE were looked up in the germline V gene. In light of the paper, this sample's time point label describes: baseline pretreatment blood. In light of the paper, this sample's treatment or condition label describes: 15 Gy SBRT to primary tumor, nephrectomy 4 weeks later. To follow tumor-enriched clonotypes, peripheral blood was collected serially from radiation-treated patients at baseline and again at 2 weeks and 4 weeks after SBRT. Every patient had renal cell carcinoma of clear cell pathology. The QIAamp DNA Blood Mini Kit (Qiagen) was used to prepare genomic DNA for TCR sequencing. The analyses included only samples that passed all quality control checks.

This entry comes from a study of radiation and T cells in renal cell carcinoma (dated by TCRdb to 2018 to 2021). Background on the whole study: Samples came from a clinical trial, in which primary renal cell carcinomas received 15 Gy stereotactic body radiation therapy followed by nephrectomy 4 weeks later. In the 53 samples combined, some 4 million unique CDR3 nucleotide sequences were found, encoding approximately 2,800,000 unique CDR3 amino acid sequences. In total, approximately 55 samples, comprising approximately 25 tumors and some 27 peripheral blood samples, were subjected to TCR beta sequencing.

The immunoSEQ kit was used, according to the manufacturer's recommendations, to generate TCR beta libraries from genomic DNA. To prepare the libraries, a first multiplex PCR with proprietary primers was run, followed by a second PCR that added unique barcodes, and a bead cleanup was done after each round. A kit-provided positive control reaction and a negative control reaction were included in every sample batch. The final libraries underwent checking on an Agilent 4200 TapeStation D1000 ScreenTape, volumetric pooling, and quantification by qPCR. Sequencing ran on an Illumina NextSeq500 with a MidOutput 150-cycle cartridge, using 156 Read1 and 15 Index1 cycles with kit custom primers. The pooled library was loaded at approximately 0.92 pM with approximately 18% PhiX control spiked in. The original methods were these. Vendor-processed data were analyzed in R, with a clonotype defined as all T cells sharing the same CDR3 nucleotide sequence. For clone abundance analyses, frequencies were normalized to the 10,000 most abundant clones in each sample. Public T cell clones, which averaged fewer than five per sample, were excluded before analysis. Tumor-enriched and baseline blood-enriched clonotypes were defined by at least a 32-fold difference in abundance between compartments. A beta-binomial differential abundance model was used to identify clonotypes that expanded or contracted between blood time points. Tumor-blood repertoire similarity was measured with the Baroni-Urbani and Buser coefficient, and group comparisons used two-tailed Wilcoxon tests in R. The immuneACCESS repertoire file appears here via TCRdb, limited to in-frame rearrangements. These files lack a portion of the clones; in checked studies, under half of the deficit traces to unresolved V genes, and the cause of the others is not known. V and J calls and clone size are given by that table; D and trimming were obtained from the DNA. Across this sample there are 110,000 to 150,000 clones, with around four fifths seen only once. The ten biggest clones cover 20% to 25% of the sample.

What the work shows at the level of the full study, not this receptor alone: Because the trial had a single-armed design, the trial could not examine how radiation dose or scheduling affected the TCR repertoire. In blood, the top tumor clonotypes increased between baseline and 2 weeks post-radiation and then shrank by 4 weeks, which suggests that tumor-resident clones expanded only transiently. Because no pretreatment tumor biopsies were available, whether clonotypes were present in the tumor at baseline could not be determined. Changes in the blood repertoire were not tracked past 4 weeks after treatment.

The sample in question was blood, obtained from a patient whose treatment included radiotherapy and nephrectomy. The chain joins TRBV5-8 to TRBJ2-5, with TRBD1 matching 9 junction bases. The source of this sequence is a woman aged 50 to 60 with renal cell carcinoma. The CDR3 reads as follows: CASSFGTGFKETQYF. The DNA sequence reads TGTGCCAGCAGCTTTGGGACAGGGTTTAAAGAGACCCAGTACTTC.